Shown below are 20 T cell receptor beta chains from a single sample sequenced in a study of blood T cell repertoires in COVID-19. Generated by immunoSEQ multiplex PCR, the TCRdb table keeps only in-frame clones and is missing some. The sample contains roughly 200,000 clones, around 86% of which appear only once. Sequences were obtained from PBMCs or T cells enriched from blood (not recorded which). The origin of the receptors is a man aged 35 to 55 with acute COVID-19.

The genes are TRBV16 and TRBJ2-1; D uncertain. Germline CDR1 KGHSY, CDR2 FQNENV. The V end lost 0 bases, the J end lost 5 bases, and 5 bases lay between the germline ends. CDR3 length: 13 residues. CDR3 in amino acids: CASSQSSDNEQFF. In DNA form, the CDR3 reads TGTGCCAGCAGCCAATCAAGCGACAATGAGCAGTTCTTC.

This clone was counted only a few times. The gene calls are TRBV3-1 (or the pseudogene TRBV3-2) and TRBJ2-5, with D unclear. Trimming pared 1 base from V and 5 bases from J, leaving 11 bases between. Germline CDR1 and CDR2: LGHDT and YNNKEL (reference sequence). The CDR3 contains 14 residues. The CDR3 spells CASSQVAARETQYF. For the CDR3, the DNA is TGTGCCAGCAGCCAAGTAGCTGCGAGGGAGACCCAGTACTTC.

This clone was detected once. J is TRBJ2-3 and V is TRBV7-9; 8 bases map to TRBD2. The CDR3 spans 19 residues. The J segment lost 4 bases and the V segment lost 9 bases, leaving 24 bases of the junction unmatched. Germline V gene sequence: CDR1 SEHNR, CDR2 FQNEAQ (reference sequence). The DNA for the CDR3 is TGTGCCAGTTCCGACAGGCGGGCGGTGCAAGCGGGAGACTCAGATACGCAGTATTTT. Amino acid sequence: CASSDRRAVQAGDSDTQYF. Drawing the rest from reference TRBV7-9 and TRBJ2-3, the complete variable domain is DTGVSQNPRHKITKRGQNVTFRCDPISEHNRLYWYRQTLGQGPEFLTYFQNEAQLEKSRLLSDRFSAERPKGSFSTLEIQRTEQGDSAMYLCASSDRRAVQAGDSDTQYFGPGTRLTVL.

The chain combines TRBV6-5 with TRBJ2-3; 7 bases map to TRBD2. The CDR3 length is 15 residues. Germline V gene sequence: CDR1 MNHEY, CDR2 SVGAGI. The V gene end was trimmed by 6 bases and the J gene end by 7 bases; junction bases not matched to a gene: 13. The CDR3 loop is CASRPPGLGGNTQYF. CDR3 in DNA: TGTGCCAGCAGACCCCCAGGACTAGGAGGAAATACGCAGTATTTT.

The rearrangement links TRBV2 to TRBJ1-1; 8 bases line up with TRBD1. CDR1 is SNHLY, CDR2 FYNNEI, per germline. This CDR3 has 15 residues. V lost 5 bases and J lost 1; bases outside the gene matches: 6. The CDR3: CASSFSQGANTEAFF. The CDR3 nucleotides read TGTGCCAGCAGTTTTTCGCAGGGGGCGAACACTGAAGCTTTCTTT.

This clone was seen just once. This chain connects TRBV19 to TRBJ2-1; 9 nucleotides align to TRBD1. Unmatched junction bases numbered 10, after V lost 5 bases and J lost 5 bases. Germline V gene sequence: CDR1 LNHDA, CDR2 SQIVND (reference sequence). This CDR3 is built from 16 residues. The CDR3 is CASSLTIGTGHNEQFF. The CDR3 DNA reads as TGTGCCAGTAGTTTGACGATCGGGACAGGGCACAATGAGCAGTTCTTC.

The J gene is TRBJ2-2, the V gene TRBV25-1; TRBD1 matches at 8 bases. CDR3 size: 16 residues. Trimming removed 5 bases from V and 5 bases from J; junction bases left unmatched: 10. In germline, CDR1 is MGHDK, CDR2 SYGVNS. The CDR3 region has the DNA TGTGCCAGCAGTCAACTAGGACAGGGAAGGACCGGGGAGCTGTTTTTT. Amino acids: CASSQLGQGRTGELFF.

V and J are TRBV11-2 and TRBJ1-1; D is unclear. Germline V gene sequence: CDR1 SGHAT, CDR2 FQNNGV. CDR3 length: 11 residues. Trimming left V 4 bases short and J 8 bases short, with 8 bases between. The CDR3 DNA sequence: TGTGCCAGCAGCTCAGACTTAGAAGCTTTCTTT. Its protein is CASSSDLEAFF.

V gene TRBV2 combines with J gene TRBJ2-3; TRBD1 might be the D (5 bases). Trimming pared 5 bases from V and 4 bases from J, leaving 7 bases between. This CDR3 spans 12 amino acids. Germline values: CDR1 SNHLY, CDR2 FYNNEI. CDR3 coding DNA: TGTGCCAGCAGTTGGGGCTCAGATACGCAGTATTTT. It is translated as CASSWGSDTQYF.

The chain couples TRBV30 to TRBJ2-7, with 8 positions matching TRBD2. This CDR3 comprises 14 residues. The J segment lost 4 bases and the V segment lost 0 bases, leaving 5 bases of the junction unmatched. The germline CDR1 and CDR2 sequences are GTSNPN and SVGIG (reference sequence). CDR3 sequence reads: CAWSVGSGVYEQYF. CDR3 nucleotides: TGTGCCTGGAGTGTGGGTAGCGGGGTATACGAGCAGTACTTC.

The chain links TRBV5-1 to TRBJ1-4; D may be TRBD1 (5 bases). V lost 6 bases and J 2 bases, leaving 11 bases between the germline ends. The CDR3 is made up of 14 amino acids. Germline-derived CDR1 and CDR2 are SGHRS and YFSETQ. DNA of the CDR3: TGCGCCAGCACCCTCGGGGGGACTAATGAAAAACTGTTTTTT. Amino acid sequence: CASTLGGTNEKLFF.

The V call is TRBV7-2, the J call TRBJ2-3; D is undetermined. Germline V gene sequence: CDR1 SGHTA, CDR2 FQGNSA. Trimming left V 0 bases short and J 2 bases short, with 6 bases between. This CDR3 is 14 amino acids long. The CDR3 region has the DNA TGTGCCAGCAGCTTAGCCCTAAACACAGATACGCAGTATTTT. Its translation is CASSLALNTDTQYF.

The chain carries TRBV5-6 and TRBJ2-3, with 7 bases lining up with TRBD1. V shed 1 base and J 6 bases; nucleotides not matched to a gene: 11. The CDR3 is 16 amino acids. From germline, CDR1 is SGHDT and CDR2 YYEEEE. CDR3 nucleotide sequence: TGTGCCAGCAGCTTGCTATCGGCAGGGGGTACGGATACGCAGTATTTT. The encoded protein is CASSLLSAGGTDTQYF.

This rearrangement joins TRBV28 to TRBJ1-5, with D unclear. Germline V gene lookup returns CDR1 MDHEN and CDR2 SYDVKM. The CDR3 totals 15 residues. V lost 5 bases and J lost 0, with 11 bases in between. CDR3 nucleotides: TGTGCCAGCAGTGGTGCCGGGAGTAGCAATCAGCCCCAGCATTTT. Translating it yields CASSGAGSSNQPQHF.

The V and J genes are TRBV15 and TRBJ1-1; 10 bases match TRBD1. The V gene end was trimmed by 2 bases and the J gene end by 3 bases; junction bases not matched to a gene: 6. CDR3 length: 16 amino acids. Germline CDR1 LNHNV, CDR2 YYDKDF (reference sequence). The CDR3 loop is CATSRSTGGADTEAFF. CDR3 DNA: TGTGCCACCAGCAGATCGACAGGGGGCGCGGACACTGAAGCTTTCTTT.

This sequence joins TRBV19 and TRBJ2-1; possibly TRBD2 for D (5 bases). This CDR3 has 18 residues. The germline CDR1 and CDR2 sequences are LNHDA and SQIVND (reference sequence). V lost 0 bases to trimming and J lost 2 bases, with 17 bases between them. CDR3 loop: CASSIDVPRVSTYNEQFF. DNA of the CDR3: TGTGCCAGTAGTATAGACGTTCCGCGGGTTAGTACCTACAATGAGCAGTTCTTC.

The gene calls are TRBV7-2 and TRBJ1-6; 7 nucleotides match TRBD1. The CDR3 consists of 15 residues. Germline V gene lookup returns CDR1 SGHTA and CDR2 FQGNSA. The J segment lost 7 bases and the V segment lost 4 bases, leaving 7 bases of the junction unmatched. The CDR3 protein is CASSWSAQGNSPLHF. CDR3 DNA sequence: TGTGCCAGCAGCTGGTCAGCACAGGGGAATTCACCCCTCCACTTT.

This chain connects TRBV4-1 to TRBJ1-4, with D tentatively TRBD1 (5 bases). Trimming stripped 1 base from V and 5 bases from J, with 11 bases between. The CDR3 has 15 residues. Germline V lookup: CDR1 MGHRA, CDR2 YSYEKL. CDR3 DNA sequence: TGCGCCAGCAGCCAAGGGACGGGACTCAATGAAAAACTGTTTTTT. Amino acid sequence: CASSQGTGLNEKLFF.

The chain recombines TRBV3-1 (or the pseudogene TRBV3-2) with TRBJ1-4, with 7 positions matching TRBD1. Looked up from germline, CDR1 is LGHDT and CDR2 is YNNKEL (reference sequence). CDR3 length: 16 amino acids. The J segment lost 4 bases and the V segment lost 4 bases, leaving 9 bases of the junction unmatched. CDR3 in DNA: TGTGCCAGCAGCCCCACAGGGGTCCATCTTAATGAAAAACTGTTTTTT. It is translated as CASSPTGVHLNEKLFF.

The V gene is TRBV19, the J gene TRBJ1-2; TRBD1 is a possible D gene (5 bases). V lost 3 bases to trimming and J lost 8 bases, with 22 bases between them. CDR1 LNHDA and CDR2 SQIVND come from the germline V gene (reference sequence). The CDR3 contains 16 residues. The chain's CDR3 is CASSIVGGSSREGYTF. In DNA, the CDR3 is TGTGCCAGTAGTATTGTGGGGGGATCTTCCCGAGAAGGCTACACCTTC.